One sample yielded the 2 T cell receptor beta chains listed below, sequenced in a study of CD8 T cells in ankylosing spondylitis. TCRdb redid the calling of the 5' RACE reads with MiXCR, one entry per CDR3 protein. The data contain 250,000 or so distinct CDR3 sequences, 20% to 30% of them singletons. Sequencing was done on a sample of blood, either unsorted or a sorted T cell fraction (not recorded which). Receptors were obtained from a male donor with ankylosing spondylitis or in good health (not recorded which).

This clonotype was counted many times. The gene calls are TRBV5-1 and TRBJ1-1; a possible D gene is TRBD1 (5 bases). This CDR3 is built from 14 residues. Germline V gives CDR1 SGHRS, CDR2 YFSETQ. V lost 4 bases and J 1 base, leaving 11 bases between the germline ends. The CDR3 loop is CASSPGRANTEAFF. In nucleotides, the CDR3 is TGCGCCAGCAGCCCGGGACGGGCGAACACTGAAGCTTTCTTT.

The rearrangement uses TRBV5-4 and TRBJ2-5; 7 positions match TRBD2. The germline gives CDR1 SGHNT, CDR2 YYREEE (reference sequence). Unmatched junction bases numbered 9, after V lost 4 bases and J lost 0 bases. The CDR3 is 16 residues long. The CDR3 here is CASSPGAGDHQETQYF. Here the CDR3 DNA reads TGTGCCAGCAGCCCCGGGGCGGGGGACCACCAAGAGACCCAGTACTTC.